Below, 20 T cell receptor beta chains from the same sample are listed, as sequenced in a study of post-analysis software for immune sequencing data. Study observations and caveats: Elevated frequency relative to controls characterized 4 or 5 TRBV segments in patients, TRBV5-6, TRBV5-1 and TRBV20-1 among them.

The antigens these receptors bind are not known. The TCR beta cDNA libraries contained unique molecular identifiers. TCRdb independently ran MiXCR on the PCR reads; one entry per CDR3 protein. The sample consists of 820,000 or so distinct CDR3 sequences, around 50% of them appearing once. Material for sequencing was blood. The receptor set was obtained from a girl aged 10 to 17 with multiple sclerosis.

The V gene is TRBV29-1, the J gene TRBJ2-5; TRBD1 aligns across 10 bases. V lost 8 bases and J lost 5; bases outside the gene matches: 5. This CDR3 region has 12 residues. The germline CDR1 and CDR2 sequences are SQVTM and ANQGSEA. CDR3 sequence reads: CSMTGGWETQYF. The CDR3 DNA is TGCAGCATGACAGGGGGCTGGGAGACCCAGTACTTC. The variable domain in full, completed from reference TRBV29-1 and TRBJ2-5, reads SAVISQKPSRDICQRGTSLTIQCQVDSQVTMMFWYRQQPGQSLTLIATANQGSEATYESGFVIDKFPISRPNLTFSTLTVSNMSPEDSSIYLCSMTGGWETQYFGPGTRLLVL.

The rearrangement links TRBV29-1 to TRBJ1-2; the D gene is possibly TRBD1 (5 bases). V lost 1 base and J lost 4, with 7 bases in between. The CDR3 extends over 12 amino acids. Germline loops: CDR1 SQVTM, CDR2 ANQGSEA. Here the CDR3 DNA reads TGCAGCGTTGAAGGGGACGCCTATGGCTACACCTTC. Its translation is CSVEGDAYGYTF.

The V gene is TRBV12-3 or TRBV12-4, the J gene TRBJ1-5; D remains ambiguous. The V gene lost 3 bases and the J gene lost 2 bases, with 11 bases spanning the gap. This CDR3 comprises 15 residues. The CDR3 sequence: CASSLTEGGNQPQHF. The CDR3 DNA is TGTGCCAGCAGTTTGACCGAGGGAGGCAATCAGCCCCAGCATTTT.

This chain links TRBV28 with TRBJ1-2, with D uncertain. CDR3 length: 15 amino acids. The V end was cut by 6 bases, the J end by 1 base, with 15 bases between. In germline, CDR1 is MDHEN, CDR2 SYDVKM. The CDR3 sequence is CASSLPWAVNYGYTF. CDR3 DNA: TGTGCCAGCAGCCTCCCTTGGGCTGTTAACTATGGCTACACCTTC.

The chain combines TRBV9 with TRBJ1-6, with no clear D. CDR3 length: 13 amino acids. Looked up from germline, CDR1 is SGDLS and CDR2 is YYNGEE. Trimming stripped 0 bases from V and 5 bases from J, with 3 bases between. CDR3 amino acids: CASSVGNNSPLHF. In DNA, the CDR3 is TGTGCCAGCAGCGTAGGGAATAATTCACCCCTCCACTTT. Complete variable domain (other parts from reference TRBV9 and TRBJ1-6): DSGVTQTPKHLITATGQRVTLRCSPRSGDLSVYWYQQSLDQGLQFLIQYYNGEERAKGNILERFSAQQFPDLHSELNLSSLELGDSALYFCASSVGNNSPLHFGNGTRLTVT.

To note about this clonotype: At one end, the junction sequence differs from germline, possibly due to a read error. The chain couples TRBV5-1 to TRBJ2-1; D remains unclear. The germline V gene encodes CDR1 SGHRS and CDR2 YFSETQ. This CDR3 spans 14 amino acids. In DNA form, the CDR3 reads TGCGCCAGCAACTTGGAAAGCTCCTACAATGAGCAGTTCTTC. This sequence encodes CASNLESSYNEQFF.

This chain uses TRBV29-1 with TRBJ2-5; TRBD1 might be the D (6 bases). CDR1 is SQVTM and CDR2 is ANQGSEA in the germline V gene. V was trimmed by 6 bases and J by 11 bases, leaving 22 bases between them. This CDR3 has 13 amino acids. CDR3 in amino acids: CSVANSGTSEQYF. The CDR3 DNA is TGCAGCGTCGCCAACTCCGGGACATCTGAGCAGTACTTC.

CDR3 loop: CASSSEGPDYEQYF. For the CDR3, the DNA is TGTGCCAGCAGCTCCGAAGGGCCAGACTACGAGCAGTACTTC. The V call is TRBV5-6, the J call TRBJ2-7; D unresolved. The CDR3 has 14 amino acids. Deletions cut 3 bases from V and 3 bases from J, with 13 bases between. The germline V gene has CDR1 SGHDT and CDR2 YYEEEE. Based on the CDR3 plus reference TRBV5-6 and TRBJ2-7, the full variable domain is DAGVTQSPTHLIKTRGQQVTLRCSPKSGHDTVSWYQQALGQGPQFIFQYYEEEERQRGNFPDRFSGHQFPNYSSELNVNALLLGDSALYLCASSSEGPDYEQYFGPGTRLTVT.

This clonotype showed up just once. The CDR3 sequence: CATSRPRANTGELFF. CDR3 in DNA: TGTGCCACCAGCAGACCCCGGGCGAACACCGGGGAGCTGTTTTTT. The chain carries TRBV15 and TRBJ2-2; D not certain. Germline V CDR1 and CDR2: LNHNV, YYDKDF (reference sequence). V was shortened by 2 bases and J by 0 bases, with 7 bases between the two germline ends. This CDR3 has 15 amino acids.

This chain connects TRBV20-1 to TRBJ1-5; a possible D gene is TRBD1 (6 bases). CDR1 is DFQATT and CDR2 is SNEGSKA in the germline V gene (reference sequence). V was trimmed by 4 bases and J by 5 bases, leaving 18 bases between them. The CDR3 consists of 15 residues. The CDR3: CSAMTGGPADQPQHF. For the CDR3, the DNA is TGCAGTGCTATGACAGGAGGCCCCGCAGATCAGCCCCAGCATTTT.

The rearrangement uses TRBV12-3 or TRBV12-4 and TRBJ2-7; maybe TRBD2 (5 bases). V was clipped by 7 bases and J by 9 bases, with 22 bases between them. The CDR3 runs to 14 residues. CDR3: CASKSRASPSVQYF. The CDR3 region has the DNA TGTGCCAGCAAATCGAGGGCTTCGCCGTCCGTGCAGTACTTC.

This clonotype was picked up a small number of times. The chain joins TRBV6-5 to TRBJ2-3; 8 bases are shared with TRBD1. Germline V lookup: CDR1 MNHEY, CDR2 SVGAGI. V shed 5 bases, J shed 4 bases, and the junction held 5 bases outside the gene matches. The CDR3 covers 14 residues. In DNA, the CDR3 is TGTGCCAGCAGTAGGGACAGGCCGCCAGATACGCAGTATTTT. Its translation: CASSRDRPPDTQYF.

This rearrangement joins TRBV12-3 or TRBV12-4 to TRBJ2-7; no clear D. This CDR3 comprises 15 residues. Between the trimmed V and J ends, which lost 3 bases and 1 base, there was a span of 13 bases. The CDR3 nucleotides read TGTGCCAGCAGTTTTATGGTGGGCAGGTCCTACGAGCAGTACTTC. Protein sequence: CASSFMVGRSYEQYF.

J is TRBJ1-5 and V is TRBV12-3 or TRBV12-4, with D unresolved. This CDR3 has 14 residues. V lost 5 bases, J lost 5 bases, and 13 bases lay in between. The CDR3 bases are TGTGCCAGCAGTGTCGGGAATGGCTATCAGCCCCAGCATTTT. Protein: CASSVGNGYQPQHF.

In its sample, this clonotype was seen once. The rearrangement links TRBV5-1 to TRBJ2-3; TRBD2 aligns across 8 bases. Losses at the gene ends were 0 bases for V and 4 bases for J; bases not matched to a gene: 4. Germline V CDR1 and CDR2: SGHRS, YFSETQ. The length of the CDR3 is 15 residues. CDR3 protein: CASSLDGGESDTQYF. The DNA of the CDR3 is TGCGCCAGCAGCTTGGACGGGGGGGAGTCAGATACGCAGTATTTT.

The chain combines TRBV10-3 with TRBJ2-7; 11 bases are shared with TRBD1. Germline trimming cut 6 bases from V and 2 bases from J; bases unmatched to any gene: 6. Per the germline V gene, CDR1 is ENHRY and CDR2 is SYGVKD. This CDR3 has 15 residues. The CDR3 DNA follows: TGTGCCATCAGCGGGGGGACAGGGGGAACCTACGAGCAGTACTTC. Encoded protein: CAISGGTGGTYEQYF.

This sequence joins TRBV7-8 and TRBJ2-4, with 14 bases that match TRBD2. The better agreement between TRBJ2-7 and the DNA end casts doubt on the J call. CDR1 is SGHVS and CDR2 is FQNEAQ in the germline V gene. The CDR3 sequence is 18 residues long. The DNA for the CDR3 is TGTGCCAGCAGCCCATTGATCGGGACTAGCGGGAGCCCGTACGAGCAGTACTTC. Protein: CASSPLIGTSGSPYEQYF.

The chain uses TRBV7-6 and TRBJ1-1; tentatively, D is TRBD1 (5 bases). Trimming took off 1 base at V and 4 bases at J, with 7 bases between the two ends. Germline V lookup: CDR1 SGHVS, CDR2 FNYEAQ. This CDR3 is 13 amino acids long. The chain's CDR3 is CASSLGGITEAFF. The CDR3 coding sequence is TGTGCCAGCAGCTTAGGGGGGATCACTGAAGCTTTCTTT.

J is TRBJ1-2 and V is TRBV29-1, with D uncertain. This CDR3 region has 13 residues. The germline V gene encodes CDR1 SQVTM and CDR2 ANQGSEA. With 5 bases removed from V and 1 base from J, the gap between germline ends came to 11 bases. In DNA form, the CDR3 reads TGCAGCGTTTCGGTGGCCGGTAACTATGGCTACACCTTC. This gives the protein CSVSVAGNYGYTF. Full variable domain (outside the CDR3, taken from reference TRBV29-1 and TRBJ1-2): SAVISQKPSRDICQRGTSLTIQCQVDSQVTMMFWYRQQPGQSLTLIATANQGSEATYESGFVIDKFPISRPNLTFSTLTVSNMSPEDSSIYLCSVSVAGNYGYTFGSGTRLTVV.

This chain uses TRBV5-1 with TRBJ2-7, with D maybe TRBD1 (6 bases). The V and J ends lost 4 bases and 2 bases respectively, with 13 bases between them. CDR1 is SGHRS and CDR2 is YFSETQ in the germline V gene. The CDR3 is made up of 14 amino acids. CDR3 DNA sequence: TGCGCCAGCAGCAGTTCGACAGGACCCTACGAGCAGTACTTC. Translating it yields CASSSSTGPYEQYF. Full variable domain (outside the CDR3, taken from reference TRBV5-1 and TRBJ2-7): KAGVTQTPRYLIKTRGQQVTLSCSPISGHRSVSWYQQTPGQGLQFLFEYFSETQRNKGNFPGRFSGRQFSNSRSEMNVSTLELGDSALYLCASSSSTGPYEQYFGPGTRLTVT.